These T cell receptor beta chains were read from a single sample in a study of T cell changes during pregnancy in multiple sclerosis. Clones were sequenced by immunoSEQ multiplex PCR, and TCRdb holds only the in-frame ones, with some missing. The sample lists some 70,000 clones, more than 80% occurring once. The sample in question was peripheral blood, obtained in the second trimester of pregnancy. The receptors here all came from a female donor with multiple sclerosis, enrolled in a pregnancy study. CDR3s include the opening cysteine and the closing phenylalanine or tryptophan. The order of the fields is J gene, D gene, clone size, V gene, CDR3 DNA, CDR3 protein. The D gene is left open where the match is weak. Only part of the rows carry a size: once, few, many, or a class if the clone is expanded.

J gene: TRBJ2-1; D gene: TRBD2; clone size: -; V gene: TRBV4-3; CDR3 DNA: TGCGCCAGCAGCCGCACGCGGGGGGGCAGTTACAATGAGCAGTTCTTC; CDR3 protein: CASSRTRGGSYNEQFF
J gene: TRBJ2-1; D gene: -; clone size: -; V gene: TRBV10-3; CDR3 DNA: TGTGCCATCAGTCTCACTAGCATCAGTGAGCAGTTCTTC; CDR3 protein: CAISLTSISEQFF
J gene: TRBJ2-5; D gene: -; clone size: -; V gene: TRBV4-1; CDR3 DNA: TGCGCCAGCAGCCTCCGGACAGCCCCAGGGGAGCAGTACTTC; CDR3 protein: CASSLRTAPGEQYF
J gene: TRBJ2-2; D gene: -; clone size: -; V gene: TRBV5-4; CDR3 DNA: TGTGCCAGCAGTCTGAGGGGGACAAACACCGGGGAGCTGTTTTTT; CDR3 protein: CASSLRGTNTGELFF
J gene: TRBJ2-3; D gene: TRBD2; clone size: -; V gene: TRBV5-4; CDR3 DNA: TGTGCCAGCAGCTTCTTGGCGGGGGTCAACACAGATACGCAGTATTTT; CDR3 protein: CASSFLAGVNTDTQYF
J gene: TRBJ2-1; D gene: -; clone size: -; V gene: TRBV6-5; CDR3 DNA: TGTGCCAGCAGCTATCAAGGGGCCAATGAGCAGTTCTTC; CDR3 protein: CASSYQGANEQFF
J gene: TRBJ2-5; D gene: -; clone size: -; V gene: TRBV7-2; CDR3 DNA: TGTGCCAGCAGCCCCCGACTCAAAGGGGCGTACCAAGAGACCCAGTACTTC; CDR3 protein: CASSPRLKGAYQETQYF
J gene: TRBJ2-7; D gene: TRBD2; clone size: -; V gene: TRBV5-4; CDR3 DNA: TGTGCCAGCTCCGATCGGGGGGGATCCAACGAGCAGTACTTC; CDR3 protein: CASSDRGGSNEQYF
J gene: TRBJ2-7; D gene: TRBD1; clone size: -; V gene: TRBV5-4; CDR3 DNA: TGTGCCAGCAGCTTACCCGGGACAGGGGGAGAGCAGTACTTC; CDR3 protein: CASSLPGTGGEQYF
J gene: TRBJ2-1; D gene: TRBD2; clone size: -; V gene: TRBV7-2; CDR3 DNA: TGTGCCAGCAGCTCTTGGACTAGTCAGAGCTCCTACAATGAGCAGTTCTTC; CDR3 protein: CASSSWTSQSSYNEQFF
J gene: TRBJ1-2; D gene: -; clone size: once; V gene: TRBV12-5; CDR3 DNA: TGTGCTAGTGGTTTGGCCTCCCAGAGCAGGGCTCCCCGCTATGGCTACACCTTC; CDR3 protein: CASGLASQSRAPRYGYTF
J gene: TRBJ2-3; D gene: TRBD2; clone size: -; V gene: TRBV29-1; CDR3 DNA: TGCAGCGTTGCCGGGACTAGAGGGACAGATACGCAGTATTTT; CDR3 protein: CSVAGTRGTDTQYF
J gene: TRBJ2-2; D gene: TRBD2; clone size: once; V gene: TRBV7-2; CDR3 DNA: TGTGCCAGCAGCTCTCTAGCGGCTTGGAGTGGGGAGCTGTTTTTT; CDR3 protein: CASSSLAAWSGELFF
J gene: TRBJ1-6; D gene: -; clone size: -; V gene: TRBV2; CDR3 DNA: TGTGCCAGCAGAAACAGGGACCGAAGTAATTCACCCCTCCACTTT; CDR3 protein: CASRNRDRSNSPLHF
J gene: TRBJ1-2; D gene: TRBD1; clone size: few; V gene: TRBV12-5; CDR3 DNA: TGTGCTAGTGGTCCGGGGGGACAGGGGTTCTGGAGCTATGGCTACACCTTC; CDR3 protein: CASGPGGQGFWSYGYTF
J gene: TRBJ2-3; D gene: -; clone size: once; V gene: TRBV7-7; CDR3 DNA: TGTGCTAGCAGCTTAACCCCGGTGGGGCCCACAGATACGCAGTATTTT; CDR3 protein: CASSLTPVGPTDTQYF
J gene: TRBJ2-7; D gene: -; clone size: once; V gene: TRBV6-5; CDR3 DNA: TGTGCCAGCAGTTACACCCGAGGAGGGGCCTACGAGCAGTACTTC; CDR3 protein: CASSYTRGGAYEQYF
J gene: TRBJ2-3; D gene: TRBD2; clone size: -; V gene: TRBV18; CDR3 DNA: TGTGCCAGCTCACCAATAGCGGGGGTTTCCGCAGATACGCAGTATTTT; CDR3 protein: CASSPIAGVSADTQYF
J gene: TRBJ1-1; D gene: -; clone size: -; V gene: TRBV7-9; CDR3 DNA: TGTGCCAGCAGCAAACTATATGAAGCTTTCTTT; CDR3 protein: CASSKLYEAFF
J gene: TRBJ1-5; D gene: -; clone size: -; V gene: TRBV10-3; CDR3 DNA: TGTGCCATCAGACAAGGGGAGGATCAGCCCCAGCATTTT; CDR3 protein: CAIRQGEDQPQHF
J gene: TRBJ2-1; D gene: TRBD1; clone size: -; V gene: TRBV14; CDR3 DNA: TGTGCCAGCAGCCAAGAGGAATGGACAGGGGCCTATGGAAATGAGCAGTTCTTC; CDR3 protein: CASSQEEWTGAYGNEQFF
J gene: TRBJ2-3; D gene: -; clone size: -; V gene: TRBV11-3; CDR3 DNA: TGTGCCAGCAGCCGCGGTAGCACAGATACGCAGTATTTT; CDR3 protein: CASSRGSTDTQYF
J gene: TRBJ1-2; D gene: -; clone size: -; V gene: TRBV7-8; CDR3 DNA: TGTGCCAGCAGCTCTTTGGACAACCCCACTAACTATGGCTACACCTTC; CDR3 protein: CASSSLDNPTNYGYTF
J gene: TRBJ1-5; D gene: -; clone size: -; V gene: TRBV18; CDR3 DNA: TGTGCCAGCTCACCGCAGGGTAACCAGCCCCAGCATTTT; CDR3 protein: CASSPQGNQPQHF
J gene: TRBJ1-2; D gene: TRBD1; clone size: once; V gene: TRBV7-9; CDR3 DNA: TGTGCCAGCAGCCCCACCCAGCAGGGGGGCTATGGCTACACCTTC; CDR3 protein: CASSPTQQGGYGYTF
J gene: TRBJ2-7; D gene: -; clone size: -; V gene: TRBV7-8; CDR3 DNA: TGTGCCAGCAGCTTAGCTGGTAGTGTCAACGAGCAGTACTTC; CDR3 protein: CASSLAGSVNEQYF
J gene: TRBJ1-1; D gene: TRBD1; clone size: -; V gene: TRBV6-5; CDR3 DNA: TGTGCCAGCAGTTACGGGACAGGTAACACTGAAGCTTTCTTT; CDR3 protein: CASSYGTGNTEAFF
J gene: TRBJ2-3; D gene: TRBD2; clone size: -; V gene: TRBV5-8; CDR3 DNA: TGTGCCAGCAACCCGGGACTAGCGGTGGTGGATACGCAGTATTTT; CDR3 protein: CASNPGLAVVDTQYF
J gene: TRBJ2-5; D gene: TRBD2; clone size: -; V gene: TRBV9; CDR3 DNA: TGTGCCAGCAGCGCCCAAGCGGGGGGTCTAGAGACCCAGTACTTC; CDR3 protein: CASSAQAGGLETQYF
J gene: TRBJ1-1; D gene: TRBD1; clone size: -; V gene: TRBV19; CDR3 DNA: TGTGCCAGTAGGATCGGAGGGACAGGGGTAACTGAAGCTTTCTTT; CDR3 protein: CASRIGGTGVTEAFF
J gene: TRBJ2-3; D gene: -; clone size: -; V gene: TRBV7-2; CDR3 DNA: TGTGCCAGCAGCTCATTCGGGGCGGGGCACACAGATACGCAGTATTTT; CDR3 protein: CASSSFGAGHTDTQYF
J gene: TRBJ2-6; D gene: -; clone size: -; V gene: TRBV7-3; CDR3 DNA: TGTGCCAGCAGTTCCGGGACAAGGACTCTCTCTGGGGCCAACGTCCTGACTTTC; CDR3 protein: CASSSGTRTLSGANVLTF
J gene: TRBJ1-5; D gene: TRBD1; clone size: -; V gene: TRBV7-2; CDR3 DNA: TGTGCCAGCAGCGCCCGGACAGGGGTTAGCAATCAGCCCCAGCATTTT; CDR3 protein: CASSARTGVSNQPQHF
J gene: TRBJ2-2; D gene: TRBD1; clone size: -; V gene: TRBV6-1; CDR3 DNA: TGTGCCAGCGTGATCGGGACAGGGGACACCGGGGAGCTGTTTTTT; CDR3 protein: CASVIGTGDTGELFF
J gene: TRBJ1-1; D gene: -; clone size: -; V gene: TRBV30; CDR3 DNA: TGTGCCTCTCTGCGGGGGGGTGAAGCTTTCTTT; CDR3 protein: CASLRGGEAFF
J gene: TRBJ2-1; D gene: TRBD1; clone size: -; V gene: TRBV4-3; CDR3 DNA: TGCGCCAGCAGCCAATTAATCATCAGGGGGCGCGGAACCAGCTCCTACAATGAGCAGTTCTTC; CDR3 protein: CASSQLIIRGRGTSSYNEQFF
J gene: TRBJ1-1; D gene: TRBD1; clone size: -; V gene: TRBV6-1; CDR3 DNA: TGTGCCAGCAGTGGGACAGGTGGGACCACTGAAGCTTTCTTT; CDR3 protein: CASSGTGGTTEAFF
J gene: TRBJ2-1; D gene: -; clone size: -; V gene: TRBV12-2; CDR3 DNA: TGTGCAAGTCGCTTAGCCCCGACCAGTGGTGAGGATGAGCAGTTCTTC; CDR3 protein: CASRLAPTSGEDEQFF
J gene: TRBJ1-2; D gene: TRBD1; clone size: once; V gene: TRBV7-2; CDR3 DNA: TGTGCCAGCAGCCCGGGACAGGGGTATGGCTACACCTTC; CDR3 protein: CASSPGQGYGYTF
J gene: TRBJ2-4; D gene: TRBD2; clone size: -; V gene: TRBV4-3; CDR3 DNA: TGCGCCAGCAGCCAAGGACTAGCGGGGGGGCGGAACATTCAGTACTTC; CDR3 protein: CASSQGLAGGRNIQYF
J gene: TRBJ1-5; D gene: -; clone size: -; V gene: TRBV6-5; CDR3 DNA: TGTGCCAGCAGTTACCCCAACGGGCCCCAGCATTTT; CDR3 protein: CASSYPNGPQHF
J gene: TRBJ1-1; D gene: -; clone size: -; V gene: TRBV19; CDR3 DNA: TGTGCCAGTAGTATCTCGGTGAACACTGAAGCTTTCTTT; CDR3 protein: CASSISVNTEAFF